This T cell receptor (beta chain) stems from a study of blood T cell repertoires in COVID-19. About the study: In each case, the material was cDNA or gDNA derived from T cells, B-cell-depleted T cells, or PBMCs.

Original handling: Amplified reference gene primers provided the basis for estimating nucleated cell counts. Libraries were prepared by immunoSEQ multiplex PCR; TCRdb keeps only in-frame clonotypes and omits some of them. D and trimming come from the DNA, and the V and J calls and clone size come from that table. The repertoire holds 100,000 to 150,000 clones, with just over 85% as singletons. The V end was cut by 1 base, the J end by 11 bases, with 12 bases between. CDR1 MNHNS and CDR2 SASEGT come from the germline V gene. This CDR3 has 13 amino acids. This clonotype was obtained from a woman aged 45-60 years with active or convalescent COVID-19. V gene TRBV6-1 combines with J gene TRBJ1-5; weak D call: TRBD1 (6 bases). Sequenced input: peripheral blood. The DNA for the CDR3 is TGTGCCAGCAGTGAAGACAGGGCAGGGGCCCAGCATTTT. Translating it yields CASSEDRAGAQHF.